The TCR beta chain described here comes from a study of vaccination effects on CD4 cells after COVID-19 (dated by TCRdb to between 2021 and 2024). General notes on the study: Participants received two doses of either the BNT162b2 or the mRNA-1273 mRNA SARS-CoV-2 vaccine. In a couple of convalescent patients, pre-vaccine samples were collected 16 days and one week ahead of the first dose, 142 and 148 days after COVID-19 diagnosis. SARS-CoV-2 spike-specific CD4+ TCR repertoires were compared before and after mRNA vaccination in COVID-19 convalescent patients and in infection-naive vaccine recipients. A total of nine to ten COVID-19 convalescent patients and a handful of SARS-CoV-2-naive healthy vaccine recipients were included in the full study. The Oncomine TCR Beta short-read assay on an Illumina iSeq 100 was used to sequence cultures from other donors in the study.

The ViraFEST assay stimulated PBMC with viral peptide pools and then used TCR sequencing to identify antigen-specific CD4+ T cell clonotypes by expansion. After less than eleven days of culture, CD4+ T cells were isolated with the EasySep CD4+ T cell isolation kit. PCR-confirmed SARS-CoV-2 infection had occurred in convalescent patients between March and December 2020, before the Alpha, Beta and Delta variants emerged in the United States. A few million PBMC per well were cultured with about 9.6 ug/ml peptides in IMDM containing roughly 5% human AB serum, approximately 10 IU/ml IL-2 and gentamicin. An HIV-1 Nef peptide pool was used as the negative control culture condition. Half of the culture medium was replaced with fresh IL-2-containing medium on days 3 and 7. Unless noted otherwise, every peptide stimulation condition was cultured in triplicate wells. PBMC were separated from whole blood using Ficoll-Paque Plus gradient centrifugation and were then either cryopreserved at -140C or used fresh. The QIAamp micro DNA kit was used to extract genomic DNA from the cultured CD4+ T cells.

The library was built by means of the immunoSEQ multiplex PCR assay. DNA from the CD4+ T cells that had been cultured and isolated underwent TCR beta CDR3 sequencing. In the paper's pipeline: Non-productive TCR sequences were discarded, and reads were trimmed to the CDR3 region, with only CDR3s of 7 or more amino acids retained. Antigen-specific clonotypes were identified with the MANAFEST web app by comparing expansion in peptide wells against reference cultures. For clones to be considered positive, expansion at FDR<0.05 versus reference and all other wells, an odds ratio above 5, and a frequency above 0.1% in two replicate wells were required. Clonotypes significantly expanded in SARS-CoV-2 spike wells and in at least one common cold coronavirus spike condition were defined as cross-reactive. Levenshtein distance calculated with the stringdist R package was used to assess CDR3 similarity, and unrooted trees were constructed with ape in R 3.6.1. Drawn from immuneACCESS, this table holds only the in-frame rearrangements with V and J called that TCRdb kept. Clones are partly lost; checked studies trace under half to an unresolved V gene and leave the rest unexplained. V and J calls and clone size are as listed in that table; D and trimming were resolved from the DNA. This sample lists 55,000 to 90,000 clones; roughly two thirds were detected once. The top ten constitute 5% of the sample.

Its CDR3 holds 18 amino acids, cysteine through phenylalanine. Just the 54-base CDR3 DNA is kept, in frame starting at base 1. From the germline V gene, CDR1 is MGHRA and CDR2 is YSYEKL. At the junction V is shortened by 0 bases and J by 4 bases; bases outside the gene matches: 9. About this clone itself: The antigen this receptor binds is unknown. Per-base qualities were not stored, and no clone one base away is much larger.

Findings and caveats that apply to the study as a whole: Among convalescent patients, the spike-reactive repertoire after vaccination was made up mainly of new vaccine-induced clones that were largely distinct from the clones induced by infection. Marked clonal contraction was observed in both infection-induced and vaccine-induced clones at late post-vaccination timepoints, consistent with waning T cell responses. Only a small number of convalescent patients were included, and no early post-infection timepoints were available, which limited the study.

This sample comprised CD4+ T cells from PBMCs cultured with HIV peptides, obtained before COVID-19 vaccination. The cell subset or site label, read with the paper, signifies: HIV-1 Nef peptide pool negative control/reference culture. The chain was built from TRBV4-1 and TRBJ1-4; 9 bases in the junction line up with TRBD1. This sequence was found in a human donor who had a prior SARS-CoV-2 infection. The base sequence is TGCGCCAGCAGCCAAGACGGGAGACAGGGGGTAGTTAATGAAAAACTGTTTTTT. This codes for CASSQDGRQGVVNEKLFF.